The 7 T cell receptor beta chains in this list originate from one sample, sequenced in a study of blood T cell repertoires in COVID-19. Profiled with immunoSEQ multiplex PCR; TCRdb holds only in-frame clones, not every one. The sample records 70,000 to 90,000 clones, about 88% being singletons. Input material: peripheral blood. These receptors came from a human donor in a cohort sampled during active COVID-19.

The rearrangement joins TRBV7-6 to TRBJ2-3; 12 positions match TRBD2. Germline CDR1 SGHVS, CDR2 FNYEAQ. J gave up 3 bases and V 4 bases, and 11 bases lay outside the gene matches. The CDR3 runs 18 residues. The CDR3 reads CASSWRLAGARLTDTQYF. The CDR3 DNA sequence: TGTGCCAGCAGCTGGCGACTAGCGGGAGCGAGGTTGACAGATACGCAGTATTTT.

The chain joins TRBV25-1 to TRBJ1-4, with 7 bases matching TRBD1. Trimming cost V 7 bases and J 5 bases; bases outside gene matches: 10. Germline lookup yields CDR1 MGHDK and CDR2 SYGVNS. The CDR3 contains 15 residues. This chain's CDR3 is CASTHGETGNEKLFF. DNA for the CDR3: TGTGCCAGCACCCATGGGGAGACAGGGAATGAAAAACTGTTTTTT.

The V gene is TRBV9, the J gene TRBJ2-1; a possible D gene is TRBD2 (5 bases). Trimming removed 0 bases from V and 8 bases from J, with 9 bases in between. The CDR3 has 13 residues. CDR1 is SGDLS and CDR2 is YYNGEE in the germline V gene. Here the CDR3 DNA reads TGTGCCAGCAGCGTAGGAGGAGGCCATGAGCAGTTCTTC. As protein: CASSVGGGHEQFF.

CDR3 sequence: CASRPSGRAADTQYF. CDR3 nucleotide sequence: TGTGCCAGCAGGCCTAGCGGGAGGGCCGCAGATACGCAGTATTTT. This chain joins TRBV7-3 and TRBJ2-3; 12 bases are a match to TRBD2. The CDR3 length is 15 residues. Trimming took 6 bases from V and 4 from J; bases not matched to a gene: 5. CDR1 SGHTA and CDR2 FQGTGA come from the germline V gene.

The chain joins TRBV6-2 or TRBV6-3 to TRBJ2-7; 8 bases match TRBD1. The CDR3 loop spans 15 amino acids. J gave up 3 bases and V 5 bases, and 9 bases lay outside the gene matches. CDR1 is MNHEY and CDR2 is SVGEGT in the germline V gene. The CDR3 here is CASSRQGFENYEQYF. The CDR3 DNA is TGTGCCAGCAGTCGACAGGGGTTTGAGAACTACGAGCAGTACTTC.

J is TRBJ2-7 and V is TRBV7-8; D may be TRBD2 (6 bases). The CDR3 consists of 15 residues. V was clipped by 0 bases and J by 3 bases, with 12 bases between them. The germline V gene encodes CDR1 SGHVS and CDR2 FQNEAQ. The CDR3 loop reads CASSLAEGASYEQYF. The DNA of the CDR3 is TGTGCCAGCAGCTTAGCGGAGGGAGCGAGCTACGAGCAGTACTTC. Filled out from reference TRBV7-8 and TRBJ2-7, the complete variable domain reads GAGVSQSPRYKVAKRGQDVALRCDPISGHVSLFWYQQALGQGPEFLTYFQNEAQLDKSGLPSDRFFAERPEGSVSTLKIQRTQQEDSAVYLCASSLAEGASYEQYFGPGTRLTVT.

This rearrangement joins TRBV5-1 to TRBJ2-5; D may be TRBD2 (5 bases). The CDR3 runs 13 residues. The V gene lost 4 bases and the J gene lost 5 bases, with 12 bases spanning the gap. CDR1 is SGHRS, CDR2 YFSETQ, per germline. The CDR3 DNA reads as TGCGCCAGCAGCGTTGACTACCTGGAGACCCAGTACTTC. Translation: CASSVDYLETQYF.